Presented here are 5 T cell receptor beta chains from one specimen sequenced in a study of T cell changes during pregnancy in multiple sclerosis (dated by TCRdb to between 2018 and 2021). The receptor library was made with the immunoSEQ multiplex PCR assay. TCRdb mirrors the immuneACCESS table, restricted to in-frame sequences. Some clones are absent from its copies; in checked studies, under half trace to an unresolved V gene, and the reason for the others is unknown. Across this sample there are 70,000 to 95,000 clones, with approximately 94% seen only once. Roughly 2.2% of the sample is in the top ten clones. The source material was peripheral blood, sampled in the third trimester of pregnancy. These receptors were taken from a female donor with multiple sclerosis, enrolled in a pregnancy study.

This chain uses TRBV10-1 with TRBJ2-3, with D uncertain. The CDR3 length is 17 residues. Germline values: CDR1 WNHNN, CDR2 SYGVQD (reference sequence). The V gene lost 0 bases and the J gene lost 2 bases, with 15 bases spanning the gap. The CDR3 sequence is CASSESRPRGPTDTQYF. CDR3 sequence (DNA): TGCGCCAGCAGTGAGTCGAGGCCGCGAGGCCCCACAGATACGCAGTATTTT.

The gene calls are TRBV7-9 and TRBJ1-5, with 9 bases lining up with TRBD1. This CDR3 is built from 14 residues. Trimming cost V 6 bases and J 5 bases; bases outside gene matches: 5. CDR1 is SEHNR and CDR2 is FQNEAQ in the germline V gene (reference sequence). CDR3 nucleotide sequence: TGTGCCAGCAGGCCGGGACAGGGAGATCAGCCCCAGCATTTT. Translated, it gives CASRPGQGDQPQHF. The full variable domain, its missing parts supplied by reference TRBV7-9 and TRBJ1-5, is DTGVSQNPRHKITKRGQNVTFRCDPISEHNRLYWYRQTLGQGPEFLTYFQNEAQLEKSRLLSDRFSAERPKGSFSTLEIQRTEQGDSAMYLCASRPGQGDQPQHFGDGTRLSIL.

This sequence joins TRBV27 and TRBJ1-2, with TRBD1 identical over 8 bases. CDR1 is MNHEY and CDR2 is SMNVEV in the germline V gene (reference sequence). The CDR3 has 15 residues. V dropped 5 bases and J dropped 3; count of bases not matched to a gene: 8. The CDR3 region is CASSLGQGSDYGYTF. CDR3 sequence (DNA): TGTGCCAGCAGTCTCGGACAGGGCTCGGACTATGGCTACACCTTC.

The chain recombines TRBV27 with TRBJ2-2; TRBD1 matches 7 bases. CDR1 and CDR2 from the germline V gene are MNHEY and SMNVEV (reference sequence). The CDR3 consists of 16 residues. V dropped 0 bases and J dropped 4; count of bases not matched to a gene: 5. The CDR3 reads CASSLSWTGLTGELFF. The CDR3, as DNA: TGTGCCAGCAGTTTATCGTGGACAGGTCTCACCGGGGAGCTGTTTTTT.

This clone appeared once. This chain joins TRBV19 and TRBJ1-1; unclear D gene. The V gene lost 1 base and the J gene lost 0 bases, with 9 bases spanning the gap. The CDR3 spans 15 residues. The germline CDR1 and CDR2 sequences are LNHDA and SQIVND (reference sequence). The chain's CDR3 is CASSIVGALNTEAFF. CDR3 sequence (DNA): TGTGCCAGTAGTATAGTAGGAGCGTTGAACACTGAAGCTTTCTTT.